A selection of T cell receptor beta chains follows, all from one sample in a study of blood T cells in healthy people across ages. In TCRdb, the 5' RACE reads were re-called with MiXCR into one record per CDR3 protein. The table includes roughly 1.5 million distinct CDR3 sequences, roughly 43% detected once. The specimen was blood. Receptors originate from a woman between 18 and 29 years old in good health. The CDR3 runs from the conserved cysteine through the conserved F or W. D genes are given only for firm matches. Size tells how often a clone was seen (once, few, many) or the class of an expanded clone, and some rows leave it out.

TRBJ2-7 | TRBD1 | few | TRBV30 | CACSAGQGPHEQYF | TGTGCCTGTTCAGCGGGACAGGGTCCCCACGAGCAGTACTTC
TRBJ2-3 | - | once | TRBV20-1 | CSAREDPGDTRYF | TGCAGTGCTAGAGAGGATCCCGGAGATACGCGGTATTTT
TRBJ2-7 | TRBD1 | few | TRBV3-1 | CASSQDRTGPPYEQYF | TGTGCCAGCAGCCAAGATAGGACAGGTCCCCCCTACGAGCAGTACTTC
TRBJ2-1 | - | few | TRBV4-3 | CASSQERVRASQVHEQFF | TGCGCCAGCAGCCAAGAGAGAGTCCGGGCTAGCCAGGTGCATGAGCAGTTCTTC
TRBJ2-7 | - | few | TRBV29-1 | CSVVGRPSYEQYF | TGCAGCGTTGTCGGCAGGCCTTCCTACGAGCAGTACTTC
TRBJ2-3 | - | few | TRBV16 | CASSQSIQAGSTDTQYF | TGTGCCAGCAGCCAATCGATCCAGGCGGGCAGCACAGATACGCAGTATTTT
TRBJ2-3 | TRBD2 | - | TRBV15 | CATSPSGGTADTQYF | TGTGCCACCAGCCCTAGCGGGGGGACAGCGGATACGCAGTATTTT
TRBJ2-6 | - | - | TRBV6-4 | CASSEDYSGANVLTF | TGTGCCAGCAGTGAAGACTACTCCGGGGCCAACGTCCTGACTTTC
TRBJ2-3 | TRBD1 | - | TRBV25-1 | CASSEGQGAGADTQYF | TGTGCCAGCAGTGAGGGACAGGGGGCTGGGGCAGATACGCAGTATTTT
TRBJ1-4 | - | - | TRBV6-5 | CASSHGGGNEKLFF | TGTGCCAGCAGTCACGGAGGGGGTAATGAAAAACTGTTTTTT
TRBJ1-6 | TRBD1 | many | TRBV27 | CASSRGQGNSPLHF | TGTGCCAGCAGCAGAGGACAGGGGAATTCACCCCTCCACTTT
TRBJ1-5 | - | few | TRBV6-1 | CAVLLSFNSNQPQHF | TGTGCCGTGCTACTATCTTTCAATAGCAATCAGCCCCAGCATTTT
TRBJ2-1 | TRBD1 | - | TRBV29-1 | CSAPMGTGKRFF | TGCAGCGCACCGATGGGGACAGGGAAGAGATTCTTC
TRBJ2-3 | TRBD1 | - | TRBV24-1 | CATSDPFSAGGERDTQYF | TGTGCCACCAGTGACCCATTCTCAGCAGGGGGCGAACGGGATACGCAGTATTTT
TRBJ2-1 | TRBD2 | - | TRBV20-1 | CSAGLARNEQFF | TGCAGTGCTGGACTAGCGCGCAATGAGCAGTTCTTC
TRBJ1-2 | - | - | TRBV21-1 | CASSKASNRGYGYTF | TGTGCCAGCAGCAAAGCATCCAACAGGGGGTATGGCTACACCTTC
TRBJ2-3 | TRBD2 | - | TRBV4-3 | CASSQEIGGLAGDTQYF | TGCGCCAGCAGCCAAGAAATCGGAGGACTAGCTGGTGATACGCAGTATTTT
TRBJ2-3 | TRBD2 | - | TRBV20-1 | CSARRLAGITATQYF | TGCAGTGCTCGGCGACTAGCGGGGATCACAGCTACGCAGTATTTT
TRBJ2-7 | - | many | TRBV20-1 | CSARDLNYEQYF | TGCAGTGCTAGAGATCTCAACTACGAGCAGTACTTC
TRBJ2-7 | TRBD2 | - | TRBV2 | CASSDVAGWSHNYNEQYF | TGTGCCAGCAGTGATGTAGCGGGTTGGTCCCATAACTACAATGAGCAGTACTTC
TRBJ1-5 | - | - | TRBV6-2/TRBV6-3 | CASTPWGNQPQHF | TGTGCCAGCACCCCTTGGGGCAATCAGCCCCAGCATTTT
TRBJ2-3 | TRBD2 | - | TRBV4-3 | CASSQDLGYWRGGSTDTQYF | TGCGCCAGCAGCCAAGATCTGGGATATTGGCGGGGGGGAAGCACAGATACGCAGTATTTT
TRBJ2-5 | TRBD1 | - | TRBV5-1 | CASSLTGTGGWETQYF | TGCGCCAGCAGCTTAACCGGGACAGGAGGTTGGGAGACCCAGTACTTC
TRBJ2-2 | TRBD1 | - | TRBV9 | CASSEQQGGWTGELFF | TGTGCCAGCAGCGAACAACAGGGGGGCTGGACCGGGGAGCTGTTTTTT
TRBJ2-1 | TRBD2 | - | TRBV7-9 | CASSPSLAGGPSYNEQFF | TGTGCCAGCAGCCCCTCACTAGCGGGAGGCCCCTCCTACAATGAGCAGTTCTTC
TRBJ2-7 | - | few | TRBV12-5 | CASGPTLRVWEQYF | TGTGCTAGTGGTCCAACCCTGAGGGTTTGGGAGCAGTACTTC
TRBJ2-5 | TRBD2 | - | TRBV20-1 | CSAQTSGRTSSYNEQYF | TGCAGTGCTCAGACTAGCGGGAGGACGAGCTCCTACAATGAGCAGTACTTC
TRBJ1-2 | - | - | TRBV30 | CAWRPGSGVYTF | TGTGCCTGGAGACCGGGATCGGGTGTCTACACCTTC
TRBJ2-1 | TRBD2 | - | TRBV7-8 | CASSLRAAGTSRNEQFF | TGTGCCAGCAGCTTAAGGGCCGCCGGGACTAGCCGCAATGAGCAGTTCTTC
TRBJ1-2 | TRBD1 | - | TRBV5-1 | CASSKGQGSAYYGYTF | TGCGCCAGCAGCAAGGGACAGGGGAGCGCGTACTATGGCTACACCTTC
TRBJ2-1 | TRBD1 | - | TRBV7-9 | CASSSLGTGDVYEQFF | TGTGCCAGCAGTTCCCTCGGGACAGGGGATGTCTATGAGCAGTTCTTC
TRBJ1-2 | - | - | TRBV6-5 | CASSQMGRSHGYTF | TGTGCCAGCAGTCAGATGGGACGGAGCCACGGCTACACCTTC
TRBJ1-1 | - | - | TRBV20-1 | CSARDSQGWTEAFF | TGCAGTGCTAGAGATTCCCAGGGCTGGACTGAAGCTTTCTTT
TRBJ2-1 | - | - | TRBV7-9 | CASSPNFSEQFF | TGTGCCAGCAGCCCCAACTTTAGCGAGCAGTTCTTC
TRBJ2-3 | - | - | TRBV7-2 | CASSLGPSGDTQYF | TGTGCCAGCAGCTTAGGGCCGTCGGGGGATACGCAGTATTTT
TRBJ2-3 | TRBD2 | few | TRBV7-9 | CASSLSVGTSDTSTDTQYF | TGTGCCAGCAGCTTAAGTGTCGGGACTAGCGATACTAGCACAGATACGCAGTATTTT
TRBJ2-1 | TRBD2 | - | TRBV20-1 | CSVDQTSGGANWNEQFF | TGCAGTGTTGACCAGACTAGCGGGGGGGCGAATTGGAATGAGCAGTTCTTC
TRBJ2-1 | - | few | TRBV11-2 | CASSPPWGRSYNEQFF | TGTGCCAGCAGCCCTCCGTGGGGACGCTCCTACAATGAGCAGTTCTTC
TRBJ1-1 | TRBD1 | few | TRBV14 | CASSQPGGTEAFF | TGTGCCAGCAGCCAACCAGGGGGCACTGAAGCTTTCTTT
TRBJ2-7 | TRBD2 | - | TRBV29-1 | CSVEASREGPYEQYF | TGCAGCGTTGAAGCAAGTAGGGAGGGTCCCTACGAGCAGTACTTC
TRBJ2-7 | - | few | TRBV6-2/TRBV6-3 | CASSHRQRSYQTAPYEQYF | TGTGCCAGCAGTCATAGACAGCGAAGTTACCAGACTGCCCCCTACGAGCAGTACTTC
TRBJ1-2 | TRBD1 | - | TRBV10-3 | CAITLGQTNYGYTF | TGTGCCATCACCCTGGGACAGACTAACTATGGCTACACCTTC
TRBJ2-1 | TRBD1 | - | TRBV29-1 | CSVNRQGIHEQFF | TGCAGCGTCAACCGACAGGGTATCCATGAGCAGTTCTTC
TRBJ1-4 | TRBD1 | - | TRBV3-1 | CASSALGTGVEKLFF | TGTGCCAGCAGCGCCCTCGGGACAGGCGTTGAAAAACTGTTTTTT
TRBJ2-7 | - | - | TRBV13 | CASSQQRHEQYF | TGTGCCAGCAGCCAACAGCGCCACGAGCAGTACTTC
TRBJ2-2 | - | few | TRBV12-3/TRBV12-4 | CASDQRVSGELFF | TGTGCCAGTGATCAAAGGGTTTCCGGGGAGCTGTTTTTT
TRBJ2-5 | - | few | TRBV7-9 | CASSLSLDDEQYF | TGTGCCAGCAGCTTATCCTTGGACGATGAGCAGTACTTC
TRBJ1-6 | - | few | TRBV7-2 | CASSLVRISPLHF | TGTGCCAGCAGCTTAGTACGGATTTCACCCCTCCACTTT
TRBJ2-7 | - | - | TRBV7-9 | CASSTWEGFYEQYF | TGTGCCAGCAGCACTTGGGAAGGGTTCTACGAGCAGTACTTC
TRBJ2-1 | - | once | TRBV7-7 | CANSLELPGGEQFF | TGTGCTAACAGCTTAGAGCTTCCCGGGGGTGAGCAGTTCTTC
TRBJ2-7 | - | - | TRBV6-5 | CASTDGAGAYEQYF | TGTGCCAGCACCGACGGGGCAGGAGCCTACGAGCAGTACTTC
TRBJ2-7 | - | - | TRBV14 | CASSHRGMREQYF | TGTGCCAGCAGCCACCGGGGAATGAGGGAGCAGTACTTC
TRBJ2-7 | - | - | TRBV7-9 | CASSASRENLYNEQYF | TGTGCCAGCAGCGCGTCCCGTGAAAATCTCTACAATGAGCAGTACTTC
TRBJ1-1 | TRBD1 | - | TRBV12-3/TRBV12-4 | CASSAGTVTEAFF | TGTGCCAGCAGTGCAGGGACAGTCACTGAAGCTTTCTTT
TRBJ2-3 | - | - | TRBV6-2/TRBV6-3 | CASSSGQPRPQYF | TGTGCCAGCAGTTCAGGACAGCCCAGGCCGCAGTATTTT
TRBJ2-7 | TRBD1 | few | TRBV20-1 | CSAWDSPYEQYF | TGCAGTGCTTGGGACAGTCCCTACGAGCAGTACTTC
TRBJ1-1 | - | - | TRBV12-3/TRBV12-4 | CASSLERSTEAFF | TGTGCCAGCAGTTTGGAAAGGAGCACTGAAGCTTTCTTT
TRBJ2-7 | TRBD2 | - | TRBV6-2/TRBV6-3 | CASSSGSTSEQYF | TGTGCCAGCAGTAGCGGGAGTACGTCCGAGCAGTACTTC
TRBJ2-5 | - | once | TRBV3-1 | CASSQEARTQYF | TGTGCCAGCAGTCAAGAGGCGAGGACCCAGTACTTC
TRBJ1-2 | - | - | TRBV3-1 | CASSQERQSYGYTF | TGTGCCAGCAGCCAAGAAAGACAGAGCTATGGCTACACCTTC